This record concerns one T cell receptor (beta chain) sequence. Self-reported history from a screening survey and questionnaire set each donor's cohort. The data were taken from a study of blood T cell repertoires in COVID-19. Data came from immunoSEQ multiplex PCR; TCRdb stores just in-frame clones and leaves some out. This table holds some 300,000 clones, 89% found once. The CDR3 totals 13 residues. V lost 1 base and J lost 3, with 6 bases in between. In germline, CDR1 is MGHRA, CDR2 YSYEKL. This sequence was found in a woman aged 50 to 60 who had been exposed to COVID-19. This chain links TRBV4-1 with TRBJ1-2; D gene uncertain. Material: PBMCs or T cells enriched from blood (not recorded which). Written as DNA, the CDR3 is TGCGCCAGCAGCCAAGCCGGGGACTATGGCTACACCTTC. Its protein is CASSQAGDYGYTF.